This paragraph covers one TCR beta chain sequence. V was clipped by 1 base and J by 1 base; unmatched bases: 3. The CDR3 consists of 17 residues. Germline V gene data show CDR1 as KGHSH and CDR2 as LQKENI. In the original processing: The authors estimated nucleated cell counts from reference gene primer amplification. TCRdb keeps only in-frame clones here, not all; method: immunoSEQ multiplex PCR. The V and J calls and clone size were taken over from that table, and D and trimming were inferred from the DNA. Of 97,000 or so clones in the sample, about 81% were seen once. The sample belongs to a study of blood T cell repertoires in COVID-19. At the level of the study: COVID-19 samples, acute and convalescent, were from the United States, Italy and Spain.

Source material: peripheral blood. This TCR was recovered from a man aged 55-75 years with acute or convalescent COVID-19. This chain links TRBV18 with TRBJ2-2; 10 bases are a match to TRBD2. The CDR3 spells CASSPRPSGRNTGELFF. The CDR3 region has the DNA TGTGCCAGCTCACCACGGCCTAGCGGGAGGAACACCGGGGAGCTGTTTTTT.